This T cell receptor (beta chain) was captured by sequencing in a study of CD8 T cells in Susac syndrome (dated by TCRdb to about 2019). Some background on the complete study: Whether CD8+ T cell activation and differentiation in Susac syndrome was antigen driven was tested using repertoire sequencing. Here is what the overall study found, with its caveats: The number of individuals in the TCR sequencing and HLA analysis was recognized as being relatively small.

A word on this clonotype: It lacks a known antigen. Per-base qualities were not stored, and no clone one base away is much larger.

RNA was extracted with the RNeasy kit and about 0.5 to 1 ug was reverse transcribed using random hexamers. TCR beta CDR3 regions were amplified with the immunoSEQ multiplex PCR assay covering 54 Vbeta and 13 Jbeta segments. PCR amplification bias was corrected using a synthetic template baseline for primer optimization and computational correction. The authors processed their data as follows. Only productive sequences were kept, with reads annotated to V, D and J genes according to IMGT and analyzed in immunoSEQ Analyzer. To calculate clonality, Shannon entropy was normalized by log2 of the number of productive unique sequences and then subtracted from one. Public and private clones were assessed among the 100 most prevalent clones of each patient and control. Susac-specific clones were defined as absent from healthy and MS cohorts, around 980 published viral clones and other ImmuneACCESS disease sequences. TCRdb reran the public reads through fastp at Q25 and MiXCR, keeping productive beta chains. Identical CDR3 proteins give one entry, which carries the most common genes and DNA. TCRdb, not the authors, supplied the V and J calls. The sample records 130,000 to 150,000 distinct CDR3 sequences, around 94% of which are singletons. The ten top clones hold under 0.095% of the sample.

The germline ends are 15 bases apart after V is trimmed by 3 bases and J by 0 bases. The germline V gene encodes CDR1 DFQATT and CDR2 SNEGSKA (reference sequence). The CDR3 runs 16 amino acids, cysteine and phenylalanine included. Only CDR3 DNA is held: 48 bases, read in frame from base 1. High-throughput TCR beta sequencing profiled peripheral blood CD8+ and CD4+ T cells from healthy donors, Susac syndrome patients and multiple sclerosis patients. Healthy donors were included as age- and sex-matched controls. Bulk CD8+ and CD4+ T cells were purified magnetically by negative isolation, whereas CD8+ TEMRA cells were enriched by FACS. Blood was drawn into EDTA tubes, processed within 24 hours, and PBMCs were isolated by density gradient centrifugation. PBMCs intended for TCR sequencing were cryopreserved in liquid nitrogen and were subsequently thawed in a 37 degrees C water bath. A purity of at least 90% was achieved for sorted or isolated CD4+, CD8+ and CD8+ TEMRA cells.

The sequence derives from a human donor in good health. In this chain, TRBV20-1 is recombined with TRBJ2-1; the D gene is perhaps TRBD2, on 5 matching bases. Sample: CD4+ T cells from PBMCs. The DNA reads TGCAGTGCTAGTTTGGTCGCTAGCCTCTCCTACAATGAGCAGTTCTTC. This translates into CSASLVASLSYNEQFF.